These 5 T cell receptor beta chains were all obtained from the same sample, sequenced in a study of cytomegalovirus exposure and HLA in healthy donors. Researchers ran the PCR with 60 Vbeta and 13 Jbeta primers. Produced via immunoSEQ multiplex PCR; TCRdb's table is partial and in-frame only. The sample has approximately 130,000 clones; roughly 77% are singletons. Sequenced: PBMCs. These receptors were collected from a woman aged 40 to 55 in good health and CMV-seropositive.

V usage is TRBV5-1 and J usage is TRBJ1-2; 10 positions agree with TRBD1. The germline CDR1 and CDR2 sequences are SGHRS and YFSETQ. The V segment lost 4 bases and the J segment 0 bases; nucleotides outside the gene matches: 9. The CDR3 length is 17 residues. The CDR3 DNA reads TGCGCCAGCAGCCCTCGACAGGGGGCGCATCCTAACTATGGCTACACCTTC. It translates to CASSPRQGAHPNYGYTF.

This rearrangement joins TRBV6-5 to TRBJ2-7; D is unclear. This CDR3 has 16 amino acids. Germline CDR1 reads MNHEY; CDR2 reads SVGAGI. The germline V and J ends were trimmed by 0 bases and 4 bases, with 16 bases remaining between them. The CDR3 is CASSYSIIDTWYEQYF. The CDR3 DNA reads TGTGCCAGCAGTTACTCGATTATTGACACCTGGTACGAGCAGTACTTC.

This chain uses TRBV5-1 with TRBJ2-7; TRBD1 agrees at 9 bases. V gave up 5 bases and J gave up 4 bases; unmatched junction bases: 7. Per germline, CDR1 SGHRS and CDR2 YFSETQ. The CDR3 spans 14 residues. The CDR3: CASRYGTGLYEQYF. The CDR3 DNA follows: TGCGCCAGCAGGTATGGGACAGGGCTGTACGAGCAGTACTTC.

The chain combines TRBV5-1 with TRBJ1-6, with 9 nucleotides matching TRBD1. This CDR3 comprises 16 residues. The germline gives CDR1 SGHRS, CDR2 YFSETQ. Germline trimming cut 2 bases from V and 8 bases from J; bases unmatched to any gene: 8. The CDR3 DNA reads as TGCGCCAGCAGCTTAGAACAGGGGGCAAGGGATTCACCCCTCCACTTT. As protein: CASSLEQGARDSPLHF.

V gene TRBV29-1 combines with J gene TRBJ2-7; D perhaps matches TRBD1 (7 bases). V lost 4 bases to trimming and J lost 0 bases, with 16 bases between them. The CDR3 totals 15 residues. Germline CDR1 is SQVTM and CDR2 is ANQGSEA. The CDR3 region has the DNA TGCAGCGTTGTTTCGGGGGACAGCATCTCCTACGAGCAGTACTTC. Translation: CSVVSGDSISYEQYF.